This TCR beta chain was profiled in a study of T cell responses to AZD1222 COVID-19 vaccine (dated by TCRdb to 2020 to 2022). About the study as a whole: TCR sequencing covered roughly 230 trial participants: 200 to 210 given two doses of AZD1222 and 26 given two doses of MenACWY control vaccine. Trial participants were enrolled by age into 18-55, 56-69 and 70-plus year subgroups, with around 150, 28 and 57 TCR-sequenced participants respectively. Study-wide findings and limitations: Most participants were white British and females outnumbered males, and the authors suggested that clonal diversity may have been underestimated. Because no day 14 peak-response samples were available, repertoires were characterized only after the peak T cell response. Nearly half of unique spike-specific TCRs reportedly recognized epitopes outside regions mutated in the B.1.351 and B.1.1.7 variants. A significant rise in spike-specific TCR breadth and depth was observed after two AZD1222 doses relative to day 0 and relative to MenACWY recipients. In the small 56-69-year group, the increase in depth fell short of significance, most likely because of low power. CD4 TCRs associated with the vaccine covered the entire spike protein, and the dominant responses were in regions 160-218 and 743-854. Conclusions about previously exposed vaccinees were limited because only a handful of AZD1222 recipients were SARS-CoV-2 seropositive at baseline.

With respect to this clone: There is no known antigen for this receptor. Base qualities were left out, and no much larger clone turns up one base away.

V is pared back by 5 bases and J by 0 bases, with 13 bases lying between the germline termini. CDR1 and CDR2 are drawn from the germline V gene: SGHAT, FQNNGV. Spanning cysteine to phenylalanine, the CDR3 consists of 16 amino acids. Of the read, only the CDR3 DNA is kept; its 48 bases are in frame from base 1. The CDR3 regions of human TCRbeta chains were subjected to immunosequencing. The published analysis was carried out like this. Repertoire TCRs were checked for matches against a reference library of SARS-CoV-2-specific TCRs that had been generated using the MIRA antigen-specificity platform. Breadth was defined as the fraction of unique TCRs that were SARS-CoV-2-associated, and depth was defined as the fraction of total T cells that were SARS-CoV-2-associated. Using the MIRA data, each spike-specific TCR was assigned both to the spike region to which the TCR was reactive and to a CD4 or CD8 class. Log10-transformed breadth and depth values were compared by one-way ANOVA with Sidak's multiple comparisons tests. Held by TCRdb, this immuneACCESS table contains in-frame sequences only and omits some clones. Under half of the omission traces to an unresolved V gene where checked; the cause of the rest is unknown. The D gene and trimming were derived from the DNA, and the V and J assignments and clone size from that table. The sample profile shows about 120,000 clones; roughly 88% of them were found once. The top ten constitute approximately 26% of the sample.

The time point label corresponds to: about 28 days (+/-7) after the second vaccine dose. Because spike-specific TCR depth and breadth did not differ between the two schedules, AZD1222 recipients who got a second dose at roughly 4 weeks were pooled with those who got a second dose at roughly 12 weeks. Vaccinee samples were obtained from the UK trials COV001 and COV002, which included a single-blind randomized controlled phase 2/3 trial of AZD1222 (ChAdOx1 nCoV-19) in healthy adults. For TCRbeta chain sequencing, PBMC samples were collected from trial participants at day 0 and at day 28 after the second dose.

The rearranged segments are TRBV11-2 and TRBJ2-2; TRBD1 is perhaps the D gene, given 6 matching bases. This sample comprised peripheral blood, obtained 28 days after the second AZD1222 dose. The receptor was isolated from an adult who received the AZD1222 COVID-19 vaccine. The CDR3 protein sequence reads: CASSQGSNANTGELFF. The sequenced DNA: TGTGCCAGCAGCCAGGGGTCCAACGCGAACACCGGGGAGCTGTTTTTT.